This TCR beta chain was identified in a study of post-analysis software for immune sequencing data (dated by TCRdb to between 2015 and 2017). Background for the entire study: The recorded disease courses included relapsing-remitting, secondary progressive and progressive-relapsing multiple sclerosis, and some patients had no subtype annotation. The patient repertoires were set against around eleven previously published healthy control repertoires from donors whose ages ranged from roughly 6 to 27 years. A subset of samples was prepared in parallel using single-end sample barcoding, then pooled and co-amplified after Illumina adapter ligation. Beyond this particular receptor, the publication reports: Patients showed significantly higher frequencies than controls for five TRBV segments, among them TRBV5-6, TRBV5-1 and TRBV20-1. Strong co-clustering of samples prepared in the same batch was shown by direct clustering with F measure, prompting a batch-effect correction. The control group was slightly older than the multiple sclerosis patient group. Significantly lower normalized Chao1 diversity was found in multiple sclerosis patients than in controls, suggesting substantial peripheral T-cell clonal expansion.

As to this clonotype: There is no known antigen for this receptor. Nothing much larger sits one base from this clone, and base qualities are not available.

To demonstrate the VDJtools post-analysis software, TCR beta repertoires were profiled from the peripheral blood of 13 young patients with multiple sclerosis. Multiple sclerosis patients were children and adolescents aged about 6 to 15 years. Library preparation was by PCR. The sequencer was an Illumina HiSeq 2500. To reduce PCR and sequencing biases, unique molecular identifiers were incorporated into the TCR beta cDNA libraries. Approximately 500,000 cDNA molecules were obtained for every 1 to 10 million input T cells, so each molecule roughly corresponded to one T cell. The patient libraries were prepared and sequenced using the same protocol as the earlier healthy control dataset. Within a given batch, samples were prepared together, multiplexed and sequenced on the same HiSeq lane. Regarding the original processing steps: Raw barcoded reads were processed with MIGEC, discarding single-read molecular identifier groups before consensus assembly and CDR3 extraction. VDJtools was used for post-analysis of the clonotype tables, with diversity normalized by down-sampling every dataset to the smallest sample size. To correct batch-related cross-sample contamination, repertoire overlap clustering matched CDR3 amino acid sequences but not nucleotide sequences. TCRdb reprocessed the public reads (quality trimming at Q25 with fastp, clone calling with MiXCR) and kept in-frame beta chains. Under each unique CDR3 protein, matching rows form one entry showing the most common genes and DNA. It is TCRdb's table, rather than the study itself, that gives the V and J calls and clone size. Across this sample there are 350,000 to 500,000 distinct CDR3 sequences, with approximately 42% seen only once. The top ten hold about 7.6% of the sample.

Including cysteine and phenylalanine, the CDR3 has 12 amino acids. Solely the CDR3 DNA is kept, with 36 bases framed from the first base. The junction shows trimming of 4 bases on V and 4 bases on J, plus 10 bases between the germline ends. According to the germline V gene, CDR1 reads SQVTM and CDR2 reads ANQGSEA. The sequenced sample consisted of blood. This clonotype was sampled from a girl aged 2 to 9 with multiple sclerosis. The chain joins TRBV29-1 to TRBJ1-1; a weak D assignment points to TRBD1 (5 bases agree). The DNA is TGCAGCGTTGGGGGGTACGGCACTGAAGCTTTCTTT. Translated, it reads CSVGGYGTEAFF.